Below, one T cell receptor beta chain is given with its context. Antigen unknown. The sort gate was single viable CD3+CD4+CD8-CD45RO+ cells for memory CD4+ T cells. Positive selection with CD4 microbeads enriched total CD4+ T cells. The V segment lost 10 bases and the J segment 7 bases; nucleotides outside the gene matches: 12. The CDR3 spans 13 residues. CDR1 is MNHEY and CDR2 is SVGAGI in the germline V gene. The record originates from a study of memory CD4+ T cells and cytomegalovirus serostatus. The overall study: Healthy Belgian adult donors included roughly ten CMV-positive and some 24 CMV-negative people. Study results and caveats: Suggested: most of the CMV-linked TCR signature lies in CD4+ memory cells. Of under 200 reported CMV TCRbeta sequences, roughly 70 were found in memory CD4+ repertoires.

Generated by immunoSEQ multiplex PCR, the TCRdb table keeps only in-frame clones and is missing some. Seen here are 38,000 or so clones, about four fifths observed once, and the top ten hold 0.79%. The chain recombines TRBV6-5 with TRBJ1-2; 7 nucleotides match TRBD1. The source of this sequence is an adult in good health and CMV-seronegative. Sequenced input: memory CD4+ T cells from blood. The CDR3 reads CAIYQPKGAGYTF. For the CDR3, the DNA is TGTGCCATCTATCAGCCTAAGGGGGCTGGCTACACCTTC.